This T cell receptor beta chain was captured by sequencing in a study of shared clonotypes between healthy human individuals. Germline CDR1 and CDR2: SEHNR and FQNEAQ (reference sequence). The CDR3 extends over 15 amino acids. With 3 bases removed from V and 0 bases from J, the gap between germline ends came to 12 bases. CD45RO-negative, CCR7-positively selected cells formed the naive CD8 fraction, excluding terminally differentiated effector memory CD45RA+ cells. Splitting of each subset's genomic DNA was done evenly across several immunoSEQ plates. The repertoire was sequenced with immunoSEQ multiplex PCR; TCRdb's copy has only in-frame clones and lacks some. Here the sample spans hundreds of thousands of clones, around 93% being singletons.

The rearrangement links TRBV7-9 to TRBJ2-7; D is perhaps TRBD2 (5 bases). The source material was naive CD8+ T cells sorted from blood. The TCR originated in a man aged 30-40 years in good health. CDR3 protein: CASSFGGASSYEQYF. The CDR3 DNA is TGTGCCAGCAGCTTTGGAGGTGCCAGCTCCTACGAGCAGTACTTC.